This T cell receptor (beta chain) was recovered during a study of HIV-infected children after antiretroviral therapy interruption. Study summary: Children had CD4+ above 500, viral load below 50 copies/ml, either treatment arm. Most children had recorded EBV and CMV exposure. General observations from the study: Naive CD4+ sequences overlapped less between time points once interruption began.

Unique molecular identifiers were included in an RNA-based 3' RACE TCR library. TCRdb analysed the 3' RACE reads with MiXCR anew, one entry per CDR3 protein. Altogether about 89,000 distinct CDR3 sequences are present, 6.9% being singletons, with the ten largest covering about 1.1%. Treatment noted: PENTA 11 planned treatment interruption arm or continuous ART arm. The sample holds many counts of this clonotype. Its specificity is not known. The sequence came from a pool of human donors with HIV. This material consisted of CD45RA+ CD4+ T cells from PBMCs, pooled from several time points, taken from a donor given antiretroviral therapy, either interrupted or continuous. Noted subset: naive CD4+ CD45RA+ CD45RO- T cells.

The CDR3, as DNA: TGCGCCAGCAGCCAAGGAGTATTTTCCGGGAGACAGAAGAATTCTAACACTGAAGCTTTCTTT. Protein sequence: CASSQGVFSGRQKNSNTEAFF. V usage is TRBV4-1 and J usage is TRBJ1-1; possibly TRBD1 for D (5 bases). Germline V gene lookup returns CDR1 MGHRA and CDR2 YSYEKL. V was cut by 1 base and J by 2 bases, with 29 bases left in between. The CDR3 extends over 21 amino acids.